The clone carrying this T cell receptor (beta chain) was observed many times. Its antigen is not known. TCRdb fed the 5' RACE reads into MiXCR, producing one record per CDR3 protein. This table holds 750,000 to 850,000 distinct CDR3 sequences, approximately 12% found once. The sample belongs to a study of CD8 T cells in ankylosing spondylitis. General study results and limits: What appeared characteristic of ankylosing spondylitis blood was a TCR beta motif of eight highly homologous variants. In ankylosing spondylitis patients, matched synovial fluid reportedly showed significant enrichment of disease-linked clones. Earlier reports found some motif variants in synovial fluid and blood in reactive arthritis.

Trimming cost V 3 bases and J 8 bases, with 22 bases left between them. There are 17 residues in the CDR3. Per germline, CDR1 SGHAT and CDR2 FQNNGV. The sequence was obtained from a male donor with ankylosing spondylitis. The chain combines TRBV11-2 with TRBJ2-2; D could derive from TRBD1 or TRBD2 (5 bases each). Sequenced: blood, either unsorted or a sorted T cell fraction (not recorded which). CDR3 amino acids: CASSFSLIQGREGELFF. CDR3 bases: TGTGCCAGCAGCTTTTCCCTGATCCAGGGCCGGGAAGGGGAGCTGTTTTTT.